Listed below are T cell receptor beta chains from one sample, sequenced in a study of T cell responses to AZD1222 COVID-19 vaccine. Profiled with immunoSEQ multiplex PCR; TCRdb holds only in-frame clones, not every one. The table has about 130,000 clones, approximately 85% seen once. Sequences were derived from peripheral blood, sampled on day 0 of AZD1222 vaccination. All receptors come from an adult in good health. CDR3s include the opening cysteine and the closing phenylalanine or tryptophan. A D gene is named only where the DNA matches it firmly. Clone size is given for some rows only: seen once, a few or many times, or a class if the clone is expanded.

clone_size j_call d_call v_call cdr3_nt cdr3_aa
- TRBJ2-3 TRBD2 TRBV24-1 TGTGCCACCAGTGACCTCGGACTAGCGGGAGAGGGAGATACGCAGTATTTT CATSDLGLAGEGDTQYF
- TRBJ1-5 TRBD1 TRBV24-1 TGTGCCACCAGTGATTCGGGACAGGTAAATCAGCCCCAGCATTTT CATSDSGQVNQPQHF
few TRBJ1-6 - TRBV13 TGTGCCAGCAGCTTAGGTGGTGGGGGATATAATTCACCCCTCCACTTT CASSLGGGGYNSPLHF
- TRBJ1-3 TRBD1 TRBV2 TGTGCCAGCAGTGGCGGGGGGACAGGGGATAACACCATATATTTT CASSGGGTGDNTIYF
- TRBJ2-7 TRBD2 TRBV7-8 TGTGCCAGCAGCCAGAGCATCCTAGCGGGAGCCCCCTACGAGCAGTACTTC CASSQSILAGAPYEQYF
- TRBJ2-3 TRBD2 TRBV7-8 TGTGCCAGCAGCTACACTTCCGGGACTAGCGGGGTAGATACGCAGTATTTT CASSYTSGTSGVDTQYF
- TRBJ2-7 - TRBV19 TGTGCCAGTAGTATTCCAGGAATCTCCTACGAGCAGTACTTC CASSIPGISYEQYF
- TRBJ2-2 - TRBV4-3 TGCGCCAGCAGCCAAGATGGGAGGCCCGGGGAGCTGTTTTTT CASSQDGRPGELFF
- TRBJ1-1 - TRBV5-5 TGTGCCAGCAGCTCCGGGGACGACCGAAGAGTAACTGAAGCTTTCTTT CASSSGDDRRVTEAFF
- TRBJ1-2 TRBD1 TRBV6-4 TGTGCCAGCAGCGAGGACAGGGGCCTTGGCTACACCTTC CASSEDRGLGYTF
- TRBJ1-1 - TRBV29-1 TGCAGCGTTGTGGCCGACTTAGTTGAAGCTTTCTTT CSVVADLVEAFF
few TRBJ1-1 - TRBV3-1/TRBV3-2 TGTGCCAGCAGCCAAGTCGGGACGATGAACACTGAAGCTTTCTTT CASSQVGTMNTEAFF
- TRBJ1-3 TRBD1 TRBV7-9 TGTGCCAGCAGCTCAGGTGGGCCGGGACAGACACCCGGAAACACCATATATTTT CASSSGGPGQTPGNTIYF
- TRBJ2-5 TRBD2 TRBV27 TGTGCCAGCAGTTTATATATGGCCCGCGGGCGGGGGGTTCTAAGTAATAGGGAGACCCAGTACTTC CASSLYMARGRGVLSNRETQYF
- TRBJ2-7 TRBD1 TRBV7-9 TGTGCCAGCAGCCCCGGACAGGGGTTCTACGAGCAGTACTTC CASSPGQGFYEQYF
few TRBJ1-6 - TRBV7-9 TGTGCCAGCAGGCCCCCTCCACGATATAGCCCGCATTCACCCCTCCACTTT CASRPPPRYSPHSPLHF
- TRBJ1-2 TRBD1 TRBV18 TGTGCCAGCTCACGACAGGGCGGAGAAGGCTACACCTTC CASSRQGGEGYTF
- TRBJ2-1 TRBD2 TRBV18 TGTGCCAGCTCACCACGGGGGAGACTAGCGCGCAATGAGCAGTTCTTC CASSPRGRLARNEQFF
- TRBJ1-1 - TRBV7-9 TGTGCCAGCAGCTCGGGCGGGAGGAGGAACACTGAAGCTTTCTTT CASSSGGRRNTEAFF
- TRBJ2-1 TRBD2 TRBV7-3 TGTGCCAGCAGCCCCAAGGAGGGGAGGGTCGGTGAGCAGTTCTTC CASSPKEGRVGEQFF
- TRBJ1-5 - TRBV3-1/TRBV3-2 TGTGCCAGCAGCCAAGATCCAGGGTCTCCCCAGCCCCAGCATTTT CASSQDPGSPQPQHF
- TRBJ2-2 - TRBV9 TGTGCCAGCAGCGTTGGAGGGACCGGGGAGCTGTTTTTT CASSVGGTGELFF
- TRBJ1-5 - TRBV12-3/TRBV12-4 TGTGCCAGCAGAATGGGATATCAGCCCCAGCATTTT CASRMGYQPQHF
- TRBJ1-2 - TRBV30 TGTGCCTGGAGCCTCGACAGGACCTATGGCTACACCTTC CAWSLDRTYGYTF
- TRBJ2-5 - TRBV27 TGTGCCAGCAGTTTTAACGGGCCAGACCAAGAGACCCAGTACTTC CASSFNGPDQETQYF
- TRBJ1-5 TRBD1 TRBV18 TGTGCCAGCTCAGACGGGACAGGGGGTTTTCAGCCCCAGCATTTT CASSDGTGGFQPQHF
- TRBJ1-6 - TRBV21-1 TGTGCCAGCAGCACCCGGGGTTCACCCCTCCACTTT CASSTRGSPLHF
- TRBJ1-1 TRBD1 TRBV11-1 TGTGCCAGCAGCTTAGTAACAGGGGTTAAGGGCACTGAAGCTTTCTTT CASSLVTGVKGTEAFF
- TRBJ2-1 TRBD2 TRBV14 TGTGCCAGCAGCCAATGGTCGGGGGGAGGGAATGAGCAGTTCTTC CASSQWSGGGNEQFF
- TRBJ2-3 TRBD1 TRBV29-1 TGCAGCGCTGAGACAGGGGCCACAGATACGCAGTATTTT CSAETGATDTQYF
- TRBJ2-2 - TRBV9 TGTGCCAGCGGGGGGAGCGGGGAGCTGTTTTTT CASGGSGELFF
- TRBJ2-1 - TRBV6-1 TGTGCCAGCAGTGAAGGTAGCGGTGCTCCCTACAATGAGCAGTTCTTC CASSEGSGAPYNEQFF
- TRBJ2-1 - TRBV20-1 TGCAGTGCTAGTAGCCCCAATGAGCAGTTCTTC CSASSPNEQFF
- TRBJ2-5 TRBD2 TRBV19 TGTGCCAGTAACCTTGGGGAGGGATGTCGGTACTTC CASNLGEGCRYF
- TRBJ1-2 - TRBV12-5 TGTGCTAGTGGTGGTGATTCAGGACCGCACTATGGCTACACCTTC CASGGDSGPHYGYTF
- TRBJ1-1 TRBD1 TRBV5-6 TGTGCCAGCAGCCCTACTCCCCGGACAGGGATGCACACTGAAGCTTTCTTT CASSPTPRTGMHTEAFF
- TRBJ1-5 - TRBV18 TGTGCCAGCTCACCCCCCGCTGGACGGAGCAATCAGCCCCAGCATTTT CASSPPAGRSNQPQHF
few TRBJ1-2 - TRBV11-3 TGTGCCAGCAGCTATAGGGACCCTGGTGGCTACACCTTC CASSYRDPGGYTF
- TRBJ2-7 TRBD1 TRBV18 TGTGCCAGCTCATCCTTGATGACAGGGGGCTTCGAGCAGTACTTC CASSSLMTGGFEQYF
- TRBJ2-7 TRBD2 TRBV7-2 TGTGCCAGCAGCCACACTAGCGCTCTAACCTACGAGCAGTACTTC CASSHTSALTYEQYF
- TRBJ2-1 TRBD1 TRBV4-1 TGCGCCAGCAGCCAGATCCAGGGGGCCGGTATAAATGAGCAGTTCTTC CASSQIQGAGINEQFF
- TRBJ1-5 - TRBV7-9 TGTGCCAGCAGCCTTGATTATCAGCCCCAGCATTTT CASSLDYQPQHF